What follows are 8 T cell receptor beta chains derived from one specimen sequenced in a study of blood T cell repertoires in COVID-19. TCRdb's copy holds only in-frame clones and misses some; the assay was immunoSEQ multiplex PCR. This sample carries roughly 250,000 clones, 80% to 85% of them seen once, and the ten largest clones take 2.5% to 3.5%. Sequencing was carried out using peripheral blood. The receptors come from a woman between 55 and 75 years old with active or convalescent COVID-19.

V and J are TRBV11-2 and TRBJ1-2; D is undetermined. From germline, CDR1 is SGHAT and CDR2 FQNNGV. The CDR3 covers 14 residues. V lost 5 bases and J 6 bases, leaving 16 bases between the germline ends. This chain's CDR3 is CASSELTRRNGYTF. The CDR3 DNA sequence: TGTGCCAGCAGCGAACTCACACGGAGGAATGGCTACACCTTC.

CDR3 bases: TGTGCCAGCAGTGAACTCGGATGGGGCAAGTCTAGCAATCAGCCCCAGCATTTT. Its translation is CASSELGWGKSSNQPQHF. The rearrangement links TRBV6-1 to TRBJ1-5, with D maybe TRBD1 (5 bases). Trimming shortened V by 2 bases and J by 0 bases, and 17 bases separated the two germline ends. The CDR3 contains 18 residues. CDR1 and CDR2 (germline): MNHNS, SASEGT.

V gene TRBV5-4 combines with J gene TRBJ2-5, with no clear D. The CDR3 runs to 13 residues. CDR1 is SGHNT and CDR2 is YYREEE in the germline V gene (reference sequence). V was trimmed by 2 bases and J by 0 bases, leaving 5 bases between them. The CDR3 loop reads CASSFPDQETQYF. CDR3 bases: TGTGCCAGCAGCTTTCCGGACCAAGAGACCCAGTACTTC.

The chain uses TRBV27 and TRBJ2-2, with TRBD1 identical over 7 bases. The CDR3 spans 18 residues. J was trimmed by 4 bases and V by 5 bases; bases with no gene match: 16. Germline CDR1 reads MNHEY; CDR2 reads SMNVEV (reference sequence). DNA for the CDR3: TGTGCCAGCAGTCTTACTTCAAGGACAGGCGCAGGCACCGGGGAGCTGTTTTTT. It yields the protein CASSLTSRTGAGTGELFF.

V is TRBV7-9 and J is TRBJ2-1; 7 nucleotides align to TRBD2. There are 16 residues in the CDR3. The V gene end was trimmed by 2 bases and the J gene end by 8 bases; junction bases not matched to a gene: 12. Germline lookup yields CDR1 SEHNR and CDR2 FQNEAQ (reference sequence). The chain's CDR3 is CASSLRERGPTHEQFF. The CDR3 DNA sequence: TGTGCCAGCAGCTTAAGAGAGCGGGGCCCCACCCATGAGCAGTTCTTC.

The CDR3 DNA sequence: TGTGCCAGCAGTGACTCGAACTCGCATCCAGATACGCAGTATTTT. This translates into CASSDSNSHPDTQYF. J is TRBJ2-3 and V is TRBV6-4, with D hard to call. The CDR3 runs 15 residues. V was pared by 0 bases and J by 4 bases, with 11 bases between. The germline V gene encodes CDR1 MRHNA and CDR2 SNTAGT.

The gene calls are TRBV5-5 and TRBJ1-1; D gene ambiguous. CDR3 length: 13 residues. Germline loops: CDR1 SGHKS, CDR2 YYEKEE (reference sequence). Trimming pared 0 bases from V and 10 bases from J, leaving 13 bases between. This CDR3 reads CASSLDLGLGAFF. CDR3 DNA sequence: TGTGCCAGCAGCTTGGATTTGGGTCTAGGAGCTTTCTTT.

This chain uses TRBV5-6 with TRBJ1-1, with 10 positions matching TRBD1. The CDR3 covers 16 residues. Germline V gene sequence: CDR1 SGHDT, CDR2 YYEEEE. Losses at the gene ends were 0 bases for V and 11 bases for J; bases not matched to a gene: 13. The CDR3 bases are TGTGCCAGCAGCTTGGCGGCCCGACAGGGGGCACTTTCTGCTTTCTTT. Translation gives CASSLAARQGALSAFF.